This TCR beta chain derives from a study of blood T cell repertoires in COVID-19. Background on the study: Acute and convalescent COVID-19 specimens originated in the United States, Italy and Spain. PBMCs, B-cell-depleted T cells, or T cells were the source of the cDNA or gDNA that made up the material.

Participants came from 20 to 25 US areas, aged roughly 18 to 95 years. Exposed volunteers were people who met a COVID-19 case within 2 weeks before study entry. This clone was observed a handful of times. Sequenced by immunoSEQ multiplex PCR; TCRdb stores in-frame clones only, minus some. The sample lists 220,000 or so clones, around 87% seen once, with about 16% in the top ten. Sequencing used PBMCs or T cells enriched from blood (not recorded which). The TCR sequence derives from a man aged 25-45 years who had been exposed to COVID-19.

The CDR3 bases are TGTGCCAGCAGCGTGGACAACTATCAGCCCCAGCATTTT. This encodes CASSVDNYQPQHF. The rearrangement joins TRBV9 to TRBJ1-5; a possible D gene is TRBD1 (5 bases). The CDR3 contains 13 residues. Germline V gives CDR1 SGDLS, CDR2 YYNGEE. V was shortened by 2 bases and J by 5 bases, with 8 bases between the two germline ends.